Listed below are T cell receptor beta chains from one sample, sequenced in a study of cytomegalovirus exposure and HLA in healthy donors. TCRdb keeps only in-frame clones here, not all; method: immunoSEQ multiplex PCR. The data hold about 110,000 clones, with around 95% observed a single time. The sequenced sample was PBMCs. The receptors derive from a woman aged 18 to 35 in good health and CMV-seronegative. The CDR3 runs from the conserved cysteine through the conserved F or W. A D gene is named only where the DNA matches it firmly. Size values are once, few and many counts, or a class for expanded clones, and some rows have none.

TRBV27	NA	NA	TRBJ2-2	TGTGCCAGCAGTTTATATCCGGACACCGGGGAGCTGTTTTTT	CASSLYPDTGELFF
TRBV29-1	TRBD2	NA	TRBJ2-3	TGCAGCGTTGTACGGGGACTAGCGGGAGATACGCAGTATTTT	CSVVRGLAGDTQYF
TRBV7-2	NA	once	TRBJ1-1	TGTGCCAGCACAGGGTCTCCCTCGAACACTGAAGCTTTCTTT	CASTGSPSNTEAFF
TRBV28	TRBD1	NA	TRBJ2-7	TGTGCCAGCAGCCTTACAGGGGCGGGTACCTACGAGCAGTACTTC	CASSLTGAGTYEQYF
TRBV6-6	NA	NA	TRBJ1-1	TGTGCCAGCAGCTTCAGGGACTTGGGAGAACCCGCTGAAGCTTTCTTT	CASSFRDLGEPAEAFF
TRBV13	TRBD2	NA	TRBJ2-7	TGTGCCAGCAGCTTAGGGACTAGCGGGGGGGCCCACGAGCAGTACTTC	CASSLGTSGGAHEQYF
TRBV10-2	TRBD2	NA	TRBJ2-1	TGCGCCAGCAGTCCCGGGACTAGCGGTTACAATGAGCAGTTCTTC	CASSPGTSGYNEQFF
TRBV28	TRBD1	NA	TRBJ2-7	TGTGCCAGCAGTTTATACAAGTTTACAAAAGGGGGCTCCCCCTACGAGCAGTACTTC	CASSLYKFTKGGSPYEQYF
TRBV5-6	TRBD1	NA	TRBJ1-6	TGTGCCAGCAGCTTGTGGCAGGGGGTTAATTCACCCCTCCACTTT	CASSLWQGVNSPLHF
TRBV18	NA	NA	TRBJ1-1	TGTGCCAGCTCACCTCAAAACTTGGGGACAAAGCTAAGGGCCCTGAACACTGAAGCTTTCTTT	CASSPQNLGTKLRALNTEAFF
TRBV7-3	NA	once	TRBJ2-5	TGTGCCAGCAGCTCCTCAATTCGGGAGACCCAGTACTTC	CASSSSIRETQYF
TRBV18	NA	NA	TRBJ1-6	TGTGCCAGCTCATCCCGGGGAGAGTATAATTCACCCCTCCACTTT	CASSSRGEYNSPLHF
TRBV6-1	NA	NA	TRBJ2-7	TGTGCCAGCACCGGGGACTCCTACGAGCAGTACTTC	CASTGDSYEQYF
TRBV7-8	TRBD2	NA	TRBJ2-5	TGTGCCAGCAGCCTACCATTTAGCGGGGGGGACTACCAAGAGACCCAGTACTTC	CASSLPFSGGDYQETQYF
TRBV7-9	NA	NA	TRBJ1-4	TGTGCCAGCAGCTTTGCGGCCCCTCAAAGGAGTGCCGATGAAAAACTGTTTTTT	CASSFAAPQRSADEKLFF
TRBV7-6	NA	NA	TRBJ1-5	TGTGCCAGCAGCTTAGACCAGGAAGGCCAGCCCCAGCATTTT	CASSLDQEGQPQHF
TRBV6-1	NA	NA	TRBJ2-1	TGTGCCAGCAGGGGGGCGGTTTACAATGAGCAGTTCTTC	CASRGAVYNEQFF
TRBV27	NA	NA	TRBJ1-6	TGTGCCAGCAGTTTCCATGTTTCCAGGTCCGCTTATTCACCCCTCCACTTT	CASSFHVSRSAYSPLHF
TRBV7-3	NA	once	TRBJ2-5	TGTGCCAGCAGCTTAACATATAAAGAGACCCAGTACTTC	CASSLTYKETQYF
TRBV18	NA	NA	TRBJ2-1	TGTGCCAGCTCACCACTCCCTTACAATGAGCAGTTCTTC	CASSPLPYNEQFF
TRBV21-1	NA	NA	TRBJ1-5	TGTGCCAGCAGCAAAGCCCGTCTTCCAGGGTATCGAGATCAGCCCCAGCATTTT	CASSKARLPGYRDQPQHF
TRBV7-6	NA	NA	TRBJ2-1	TGTGCCAGCAGCTTAATGGGCGGGGCTGCCTTAGGGGAGCAGTTCTTC	CASSLMGGAALGEQFF
TRBV6-6	TRBD2	NA	TRBJ2-1	TGTGCCAGCACCAGCGGGGGCCTTTACAATGAGCAGTTCTTC	CASTSGGLYNEQFF
TRBV28	NA	NA	TRBJ2-2	TGTGCCAGCAGGTCGGGTCCGAGGAGTGGGGAGCTGTTTTTT	CASRSGPRSGELFF
TRBV4-2	TRBD2	NA	TRBJ2-1	TGTGCCAGCAGCGGGACTAGCGGGGGATACAATGAGCAGTTCTTC	CASSGTSGGYNEQFF